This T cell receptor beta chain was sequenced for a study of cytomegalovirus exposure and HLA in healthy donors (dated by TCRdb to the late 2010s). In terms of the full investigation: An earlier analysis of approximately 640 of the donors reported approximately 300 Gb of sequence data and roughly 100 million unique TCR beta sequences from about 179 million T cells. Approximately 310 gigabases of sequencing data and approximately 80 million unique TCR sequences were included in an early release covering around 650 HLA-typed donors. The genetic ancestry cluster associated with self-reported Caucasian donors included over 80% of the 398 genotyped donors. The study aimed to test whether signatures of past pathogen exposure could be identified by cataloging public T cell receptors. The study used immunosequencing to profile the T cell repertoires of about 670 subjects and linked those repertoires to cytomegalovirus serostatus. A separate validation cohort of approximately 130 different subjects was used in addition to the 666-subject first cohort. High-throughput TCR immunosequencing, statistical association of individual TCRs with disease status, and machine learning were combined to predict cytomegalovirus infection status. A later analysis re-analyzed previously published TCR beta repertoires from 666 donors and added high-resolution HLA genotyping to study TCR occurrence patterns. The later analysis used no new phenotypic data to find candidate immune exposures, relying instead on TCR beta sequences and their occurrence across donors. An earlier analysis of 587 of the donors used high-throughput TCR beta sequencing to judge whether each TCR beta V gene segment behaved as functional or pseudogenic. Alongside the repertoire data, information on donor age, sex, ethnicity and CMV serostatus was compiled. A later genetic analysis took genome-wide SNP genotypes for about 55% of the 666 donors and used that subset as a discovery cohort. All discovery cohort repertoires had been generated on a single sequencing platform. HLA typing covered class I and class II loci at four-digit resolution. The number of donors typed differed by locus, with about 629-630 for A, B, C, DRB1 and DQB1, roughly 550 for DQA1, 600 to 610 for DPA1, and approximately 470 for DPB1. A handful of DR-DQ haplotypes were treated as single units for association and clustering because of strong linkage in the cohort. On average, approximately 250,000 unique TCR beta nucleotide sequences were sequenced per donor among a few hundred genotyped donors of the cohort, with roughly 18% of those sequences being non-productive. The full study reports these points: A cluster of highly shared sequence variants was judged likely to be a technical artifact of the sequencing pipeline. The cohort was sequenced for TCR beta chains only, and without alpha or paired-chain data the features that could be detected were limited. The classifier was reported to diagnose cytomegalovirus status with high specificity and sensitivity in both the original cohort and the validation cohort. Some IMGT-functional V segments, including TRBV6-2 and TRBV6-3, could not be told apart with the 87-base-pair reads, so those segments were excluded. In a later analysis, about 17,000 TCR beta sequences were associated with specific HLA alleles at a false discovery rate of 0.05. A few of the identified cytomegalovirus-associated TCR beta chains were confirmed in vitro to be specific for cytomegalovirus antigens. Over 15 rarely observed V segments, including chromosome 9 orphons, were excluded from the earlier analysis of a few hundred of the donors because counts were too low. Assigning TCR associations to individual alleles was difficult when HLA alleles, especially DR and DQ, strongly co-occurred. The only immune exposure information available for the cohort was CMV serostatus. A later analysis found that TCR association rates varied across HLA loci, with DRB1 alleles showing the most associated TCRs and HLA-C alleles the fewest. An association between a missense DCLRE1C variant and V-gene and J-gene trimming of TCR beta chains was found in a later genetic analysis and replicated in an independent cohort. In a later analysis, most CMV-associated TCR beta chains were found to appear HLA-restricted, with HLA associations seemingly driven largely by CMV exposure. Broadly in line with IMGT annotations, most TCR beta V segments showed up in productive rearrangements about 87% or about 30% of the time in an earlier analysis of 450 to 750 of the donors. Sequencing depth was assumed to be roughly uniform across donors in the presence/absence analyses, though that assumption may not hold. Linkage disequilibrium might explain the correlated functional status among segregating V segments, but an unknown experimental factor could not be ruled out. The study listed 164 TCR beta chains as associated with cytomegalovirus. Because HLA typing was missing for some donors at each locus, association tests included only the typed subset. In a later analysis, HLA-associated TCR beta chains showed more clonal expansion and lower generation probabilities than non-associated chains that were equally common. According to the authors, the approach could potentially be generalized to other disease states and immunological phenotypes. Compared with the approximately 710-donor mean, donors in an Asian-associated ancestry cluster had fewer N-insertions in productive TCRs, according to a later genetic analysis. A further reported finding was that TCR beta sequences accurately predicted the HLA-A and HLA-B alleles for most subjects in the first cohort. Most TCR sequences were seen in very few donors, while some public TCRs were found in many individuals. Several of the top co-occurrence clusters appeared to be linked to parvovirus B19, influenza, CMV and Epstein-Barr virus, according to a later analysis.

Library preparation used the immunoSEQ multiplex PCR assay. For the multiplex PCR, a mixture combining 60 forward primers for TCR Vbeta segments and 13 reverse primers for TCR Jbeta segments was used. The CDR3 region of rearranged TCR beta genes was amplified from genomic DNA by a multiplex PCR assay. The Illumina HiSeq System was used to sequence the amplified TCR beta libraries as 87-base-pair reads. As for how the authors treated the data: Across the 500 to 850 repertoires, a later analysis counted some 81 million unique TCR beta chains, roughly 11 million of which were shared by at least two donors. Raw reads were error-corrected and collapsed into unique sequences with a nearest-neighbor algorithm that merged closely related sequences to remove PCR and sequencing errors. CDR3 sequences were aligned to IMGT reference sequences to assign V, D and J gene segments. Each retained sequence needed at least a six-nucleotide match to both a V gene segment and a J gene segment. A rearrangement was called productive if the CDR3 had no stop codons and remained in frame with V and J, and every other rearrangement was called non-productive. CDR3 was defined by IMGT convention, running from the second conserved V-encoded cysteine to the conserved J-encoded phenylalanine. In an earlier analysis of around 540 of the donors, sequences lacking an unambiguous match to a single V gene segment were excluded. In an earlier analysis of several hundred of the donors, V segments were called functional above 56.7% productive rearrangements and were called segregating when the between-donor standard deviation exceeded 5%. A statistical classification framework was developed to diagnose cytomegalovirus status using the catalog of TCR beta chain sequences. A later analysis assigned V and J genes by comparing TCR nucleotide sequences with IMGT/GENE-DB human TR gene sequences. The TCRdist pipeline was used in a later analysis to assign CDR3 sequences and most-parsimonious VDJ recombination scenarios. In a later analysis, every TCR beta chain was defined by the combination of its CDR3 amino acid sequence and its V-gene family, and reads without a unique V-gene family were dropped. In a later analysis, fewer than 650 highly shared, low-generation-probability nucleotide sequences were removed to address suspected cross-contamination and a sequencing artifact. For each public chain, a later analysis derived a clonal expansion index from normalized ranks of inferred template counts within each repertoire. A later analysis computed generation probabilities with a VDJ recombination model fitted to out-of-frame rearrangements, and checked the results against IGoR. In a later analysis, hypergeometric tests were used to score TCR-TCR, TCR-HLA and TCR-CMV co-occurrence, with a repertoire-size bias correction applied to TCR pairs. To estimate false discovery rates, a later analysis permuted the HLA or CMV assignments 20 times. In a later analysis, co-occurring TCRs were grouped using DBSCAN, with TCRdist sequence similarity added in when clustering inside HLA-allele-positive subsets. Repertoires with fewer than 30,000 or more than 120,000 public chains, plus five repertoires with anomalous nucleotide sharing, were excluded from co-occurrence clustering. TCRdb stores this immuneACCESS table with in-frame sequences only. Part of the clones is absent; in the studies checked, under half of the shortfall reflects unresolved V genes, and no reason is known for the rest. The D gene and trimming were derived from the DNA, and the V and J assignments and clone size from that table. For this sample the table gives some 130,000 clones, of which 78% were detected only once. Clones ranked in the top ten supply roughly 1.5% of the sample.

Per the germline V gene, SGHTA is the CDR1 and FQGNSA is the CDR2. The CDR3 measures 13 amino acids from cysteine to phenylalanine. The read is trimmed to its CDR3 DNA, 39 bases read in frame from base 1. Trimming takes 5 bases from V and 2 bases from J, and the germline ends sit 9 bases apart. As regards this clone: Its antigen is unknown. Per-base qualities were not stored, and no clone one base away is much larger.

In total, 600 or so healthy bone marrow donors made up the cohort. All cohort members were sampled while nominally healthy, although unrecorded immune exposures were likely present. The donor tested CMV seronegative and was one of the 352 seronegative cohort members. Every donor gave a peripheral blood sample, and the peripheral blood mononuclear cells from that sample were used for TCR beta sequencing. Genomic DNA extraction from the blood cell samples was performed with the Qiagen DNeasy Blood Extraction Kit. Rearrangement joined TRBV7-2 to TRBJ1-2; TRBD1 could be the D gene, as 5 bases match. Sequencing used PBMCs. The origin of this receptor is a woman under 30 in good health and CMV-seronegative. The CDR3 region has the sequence CASSPTANYGYTF. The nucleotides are TGTGCCAGCAGCCCGACAGCGAACTATGGCTACACCTTC. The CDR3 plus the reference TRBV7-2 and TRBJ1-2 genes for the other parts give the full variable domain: GAGVSQSPSNKVTEKGKDVELRCDPISGHTALYWYRQSLGQGLEFLIYFQGNSAPDKSGLPSDRFSAERTGGSVSTLTIQRTQQEDSAVYLCASSPTANYGYTFGSGTRLTVV.